The clone carrying this TCR beta chain was seen many times. Its antigen is as yet unknown. These data come from a study of T cells after yellow fever vaccination. Study findings and constraints: Overall, a small share of clonotypes was seen in both CD4 and CD8 compartments. Post-booster repertoires contained most primary-vaccination clones again (roughly 95% CD4, 88% CD8). Weaker overall, the secondary response nonetheless peaked faster (day 5 versus 15).

From the 5' RACE reads, TCRdb called clonotypes with MiXCR, one entry per CDR3 protein. Of 250,000 to 300,000 distinct CDR3 sequences listed, about 5.2% are singletons. This CDR3 contains 15 residues. Per germline, CDR1 SGHTA and CDR2 FQGNSA. Trimming stripped 5 bases from V and 0 bases from J, with 11 bases between. The TCR comes from a man aged 18 to 29 who received the YFV17D yellow fever vaccine. The sample consisted of CD4+ T cells sorted from PBMCs, taken on the day of the yellow fever booster vaccination. The gene calls are TRBV7-2 and TRBJ1-3; D remains unclear. DNA of the CDR3: TGTGCCAGCAGCCCTCCCAGCCGCTCTGGAAACACCATATATTTT. It is translated as CASSPPSRSGNTIYF.